The next 4 T cell receptor beta chains were all read from a single sample in a study of blood T cell repertoires in COVID-19. The repertoire was sequenced with immunoSEQ multiplex PCR; TCRdb's copy has only in-frame clones and lacks some. The data show about 100,000 clones, about 85% seen once. Sequencing input: peripheral blood. The receptors come from a man between 45 and 60 years old with active or convalescent COVID-19.

This sequence joins TRBV5-4 and TRBJ2-6; 7 bases match TRBD1. The CDR3 extends over 18 amino acids. With V trimmed by 1 base and J by 2 bases, 9 bases remained unmatched. Germline V gives CDR1 SGHNT, CDR2 YYREEE (reference sequence). This CDR3 is CASSLSRGRLPGANVLTF. CDR3 nucleotide sequence: TGTGCCAGCAGCTTGTCTAGGGGGCGGCTACCTGGGGCCAACGTCCTGACTTTC. The full variable domain, in which reference TRBV5-4 and TRBJ2-6 provide the parts outside the CDR3, is ETGVTQSPTHLIKTRGQQVTLRCSSQSGHNTVSWYQQALGQGPQFIFQYYREEENGRGNFPPRFSGLQFPNYSSELNVNALELDDSALYLCASSLSRGRLPGANVLTFGAGSRLTVL.

The V call is TRBV9, the J call TRBJ2-7, with TRBD1 matching 8 bases. Per the germline V gene, CDR1 is SGDLS and CDR2 is YYNGEE. The CDR3 is 12 amino acids. Trimming took 9 bases from V and 4 from J; bases not matched to a gene: 6. For the CDR3, the DNA is TGTGCCAATAGGGACAGGACTTACGAGCAGTACTTC. Its translation is CANRDRTYEQYF. Full variable domain (missing parts from reference TRBV9 and TRBJ2-7): DSGVTQTPKHLITATGQRVTLRCSPRSGDLSVYWYQQSLDQGLQFLIQYYNGEERAKGNILERFSAQQFPDLHSELNLSSLELGDSALYFCANRDRTYEQYFGPGTRLTVT.

The chain combines TRBV10-3 with TRBJ1-1; D perhaps matches TRBD1 (6 bases). CDR3 length: 13 amino acids. The V gene's germline CDR1 is ENHRY and CDR2 SYGVKD. V lost 6 bases, J lost 1 base, and 9 bases lay in between. The CDR3 spells CAIRIGGNTEAFF. The CDR3 DNA reads as TGTGCCATCAGGATAGGGGGGAACACTGAAGCTTTCTTT.

The chain couples TRBV11-3 to TRBJ2-1; 11 bases match TRBD2. Germline V gene sequence: CDR1 SGHNT, CDR2 YENEEA. The ends lost 0 bases at V and 8 bases at J; junction bases unmatched: 6. The CDR3 spans 16 residues. This CDR3 reads CASSLDSGRARYEQFF. In DNA form, the CDR3 reads TGTGCCAGCAGCTTAGATAGCGGGAGGGCCCGTTATGAGCAGTTCTTC.